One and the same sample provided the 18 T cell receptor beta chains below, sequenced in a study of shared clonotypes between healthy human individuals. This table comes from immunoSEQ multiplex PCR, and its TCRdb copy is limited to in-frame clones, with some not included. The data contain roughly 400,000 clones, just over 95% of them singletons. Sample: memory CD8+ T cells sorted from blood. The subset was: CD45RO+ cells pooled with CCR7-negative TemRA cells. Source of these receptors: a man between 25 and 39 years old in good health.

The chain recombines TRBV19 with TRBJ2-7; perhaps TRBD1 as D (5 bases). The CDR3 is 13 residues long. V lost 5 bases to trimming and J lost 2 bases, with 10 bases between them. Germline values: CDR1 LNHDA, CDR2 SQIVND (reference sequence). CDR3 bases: TGTGCCAGTAGTCAGGGCAAAACCTACGAGCAGTACTTC. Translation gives CASSQGKTYEQYF.

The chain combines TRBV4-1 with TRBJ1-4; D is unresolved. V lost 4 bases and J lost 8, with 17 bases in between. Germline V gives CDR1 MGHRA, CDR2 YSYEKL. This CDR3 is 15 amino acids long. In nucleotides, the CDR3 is TGCGCCAGCAGCCGCTTAGTGGGGTCGGGAGAAAAACTGTTTTTT. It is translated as CASSRLVGSGEKLFF.

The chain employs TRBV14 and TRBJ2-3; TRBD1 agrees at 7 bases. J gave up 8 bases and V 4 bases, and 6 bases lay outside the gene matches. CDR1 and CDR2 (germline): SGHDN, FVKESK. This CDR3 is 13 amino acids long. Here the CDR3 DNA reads TGTGCCAGCAGCCCGGGACAGAGGGGTACGCAGTATTTT. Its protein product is CASSPGQRGTQYF.

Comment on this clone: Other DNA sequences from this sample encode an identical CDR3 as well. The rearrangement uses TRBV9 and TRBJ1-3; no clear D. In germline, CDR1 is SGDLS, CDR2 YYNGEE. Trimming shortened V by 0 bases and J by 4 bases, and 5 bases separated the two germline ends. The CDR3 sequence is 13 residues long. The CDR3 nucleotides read TGTGCCAGCAGCGTAGCACAGGGAAACACCATATATTTT. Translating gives CASSVAQGNTIYF.

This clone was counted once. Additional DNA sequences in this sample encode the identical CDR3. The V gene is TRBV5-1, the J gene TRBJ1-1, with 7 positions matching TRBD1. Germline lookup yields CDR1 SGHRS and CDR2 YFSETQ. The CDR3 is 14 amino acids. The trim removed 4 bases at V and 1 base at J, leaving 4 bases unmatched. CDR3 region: CASSLGTANTEAFF. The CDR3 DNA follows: TGCGCCAGCAGCCTAGGGACAGCGAACACTGAAGCTTTCTTT.

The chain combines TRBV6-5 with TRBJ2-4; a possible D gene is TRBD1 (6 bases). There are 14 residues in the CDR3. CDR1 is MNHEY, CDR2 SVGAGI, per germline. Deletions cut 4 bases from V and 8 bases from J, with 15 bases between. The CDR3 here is CASSWRQAPDIQYF. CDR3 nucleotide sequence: TGTGCCAGCAGTTGGCGACAGGCCCCAGACATTCAGTACTTC.

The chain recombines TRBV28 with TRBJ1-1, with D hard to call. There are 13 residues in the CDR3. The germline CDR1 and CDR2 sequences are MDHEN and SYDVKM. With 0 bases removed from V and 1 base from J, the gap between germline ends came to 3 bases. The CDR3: CASSLWGNTEAFF. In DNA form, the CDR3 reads TGTGCCAGCAGTTTATGGGGGAACACTGAAGCTTTCTTT.

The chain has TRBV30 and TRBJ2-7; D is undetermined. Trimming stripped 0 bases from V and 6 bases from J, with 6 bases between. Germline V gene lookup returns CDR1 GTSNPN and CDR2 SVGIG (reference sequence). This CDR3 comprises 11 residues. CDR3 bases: TGTGCCTGGAGTGTACAAGTCGAGCAGTACTTC. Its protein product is CAWSVQVEQYF.

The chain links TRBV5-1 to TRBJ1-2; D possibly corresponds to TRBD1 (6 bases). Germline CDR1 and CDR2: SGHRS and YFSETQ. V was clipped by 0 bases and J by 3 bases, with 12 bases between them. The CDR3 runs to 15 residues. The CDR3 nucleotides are TGCGCCAGCAGCTTGGCGGGACACCTAGACTATGGCTACACCTTC. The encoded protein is CASSLAGHLDYGYTF.

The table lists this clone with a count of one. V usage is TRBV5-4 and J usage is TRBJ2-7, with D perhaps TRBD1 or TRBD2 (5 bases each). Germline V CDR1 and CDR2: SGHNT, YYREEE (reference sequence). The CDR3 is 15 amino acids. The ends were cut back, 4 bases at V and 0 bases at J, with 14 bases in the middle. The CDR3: CASSIGTEPSYEQYF. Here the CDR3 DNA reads TGTGCCAGCAGCATCGGGACCGAGCCCTCCTACGAGCAGTACTTC.

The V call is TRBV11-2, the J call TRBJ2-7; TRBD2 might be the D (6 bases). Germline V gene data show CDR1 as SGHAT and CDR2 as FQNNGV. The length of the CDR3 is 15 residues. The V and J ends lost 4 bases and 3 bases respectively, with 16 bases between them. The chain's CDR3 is CASSSARLGIYEQYF. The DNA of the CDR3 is TGTGCCAGCAGCTCCGCCAGACTAGGGATCTACGAGCAGTACTTC.

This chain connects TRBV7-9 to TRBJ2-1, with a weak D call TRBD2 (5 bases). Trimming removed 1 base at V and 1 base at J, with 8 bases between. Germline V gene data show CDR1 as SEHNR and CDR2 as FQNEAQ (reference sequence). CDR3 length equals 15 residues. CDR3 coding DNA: TGTGCCAGCAGCTTAGATACGGGATCCTACAATGAGCAGTTCTTC. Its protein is CASSLDTGSYNEQFF.

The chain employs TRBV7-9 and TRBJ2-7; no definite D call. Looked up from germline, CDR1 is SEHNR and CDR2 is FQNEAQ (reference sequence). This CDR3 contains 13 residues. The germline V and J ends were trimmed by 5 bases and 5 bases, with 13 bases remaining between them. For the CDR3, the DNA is TGTGCCAGCAGCCCCCAGTCACGTAACGAGCAGTACTTC. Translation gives CASSPQSRNEQYF.

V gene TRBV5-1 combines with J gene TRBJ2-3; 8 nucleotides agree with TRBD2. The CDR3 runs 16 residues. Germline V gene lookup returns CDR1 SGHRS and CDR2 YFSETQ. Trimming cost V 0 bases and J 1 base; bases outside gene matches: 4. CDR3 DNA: TGCGCCAGCAGCTTGGTGGCGGGAGGCCGCACAGATACGCAGTATTTT. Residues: CASSLVAGGRTDTQYF.

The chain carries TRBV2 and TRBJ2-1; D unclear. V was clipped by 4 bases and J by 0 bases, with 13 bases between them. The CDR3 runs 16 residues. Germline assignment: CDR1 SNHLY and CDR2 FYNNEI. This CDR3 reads CASSGEGMSSYNEQFF. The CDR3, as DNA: TGTGCCAGCAGTGGGGAAGGGATGAGCTCCTACAATGAGCAGTTCTTC.

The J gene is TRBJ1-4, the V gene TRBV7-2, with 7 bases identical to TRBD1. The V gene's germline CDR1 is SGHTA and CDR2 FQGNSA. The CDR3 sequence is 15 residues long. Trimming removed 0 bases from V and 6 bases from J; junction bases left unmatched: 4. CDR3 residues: CASSLAETGYEKLFF. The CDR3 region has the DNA TGTGCCAGCAGCTTAGCCGAGACAGGGTATGAAAAACTGTTTTTT.

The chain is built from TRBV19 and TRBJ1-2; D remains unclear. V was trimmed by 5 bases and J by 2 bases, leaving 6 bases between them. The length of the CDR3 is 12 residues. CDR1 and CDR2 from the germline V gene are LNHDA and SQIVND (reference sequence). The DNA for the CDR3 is TGTGCCAGTAGTGTGGGGAACTATGGCTACACCTTC. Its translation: CASSVGNYGYTF.

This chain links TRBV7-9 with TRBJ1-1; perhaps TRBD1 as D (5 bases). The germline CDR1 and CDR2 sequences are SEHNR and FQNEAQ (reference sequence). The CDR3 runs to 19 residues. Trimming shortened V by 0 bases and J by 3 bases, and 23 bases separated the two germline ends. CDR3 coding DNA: TGTGCCAGCAGCTTAGCGCTGAGGTGGGACTCACCTTTAGACACTGAAGCTTTCTTT. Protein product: CASSLALRWDSPLDTEAFF. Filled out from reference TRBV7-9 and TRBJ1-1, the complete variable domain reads DTGVSQNPRHKITKRGQNVTFRCDPISEHNRLYWYRQTLGQGPEFLTYFQNEAQLEKSRLLSDRFSAERPKGSFSTLEIQRTEQGDSAMYLCASSLALRWDSPLDTEAFFGQGTRLTVV.